The 14 T cell receptor beta chains in this list originate from one sample, sequenced in a study of blood T cell repertoires in COVID-19. The repertoire was sequenced with immunoSEQ multiplex PCR; TCRdb's copy has only in-frame clones and lacks some. The repertoire holds over 250,000 clones, with about nine tenths as singletons. The sequenced material came from PBMCs or T cells enriched from blood (not recorded which). The receptors originated from a woman aged 50 to 60 who had recovered from COVID-19.

The CDR3 protein is CASSRGTGGLNTEAFF. The CDR3, as DNA: TGCGCCAGCAGCCGCGGGACAGGGGGCCTGAACACTGAAGCTTTCTTT. The chain has TRBV4-1 and TRBJ1-1; 12 bases match TRBD1. The CDR3 is made up of 16 amino acids. Germline values: CDR1 MGHRA, CDR2 YSYEKL. The trim removed 4 bases at V and 0 bases at J, leaving 3 bases unmatched.

The chain recombines TRBV24-1 with TRBJ1-5; tentative D call: TRBD1 (6 bases). The CDR3 has 15 amino acids. Trimming removed 3 bases at V and 7 bases at J, with 15 bases between. The germline gives CDR1 KGHDR, CDR2 SFDVKD. The CDR3 coding sequence is TGTGCCACCAGTGATAAAAGGGGGGGCAGGCAGCCCCAGCATTTT. Protein sequence: CATSDKRGGRQPQHF.

CDR3 nucleotide sequence: TGTGCCAGCAGTTCCCCCTCCCCCGGGATCGCAGATACGCAGTATTTT. It yields the protein CASSSPSPGIADTQYF. V and J are TRBV6-5 and TRBJ2-3; possible D gene TRBD2, 5 bases. CDR1 and CDR2 (germline): MNHEY, SVGAGI. CDR3 size: 16 residues. V lost 4 bases to trimming and J lost 4 bases, with 18 bases between them.

The V gene is TRBV18, the J gene TRBJ1-3, with D possibly being TRBD1 (6 bases). Trimming cost V 1 base and J 5 bases, with 9 bases left between them. CDR1 is KGHSH and CDR2 is LQKENI in the germline V gene. The CDR3 is 14 residues long. CDR3 coding DNA: TGTGCCAGCTCACCACAGGGGGATCGAAACACCATATATTTT. The encoded protein is CASSPQGDRNTIYF.

The chain is built from TRBV29-1 and TRBJ2-3, with 9 bases fitting TRBD2. Germline V gene lookup returns CDR1 SQVTM and CDR2 ANQGSEA. The CDR3 is 17 residues long. The V segment lost 4 bases and the J segment 0 bases; nucleotides outside the gene matches: 11. CDR3 coding DNA: TGCAGCGTTGTTGCGGGAGGGCGTGGATGGAGCACAGATACGCAGTATTTT. It encodes CSVVAGGRGWSTDTQYF.

The V call is TRBV7-2, the J call TRBJ1-1, with a weak D call TRBD1 (5 bases). CDR1 and CDR2 from the germline V gene are SGHTA and FQGNSA. This CDR3 is 13 amino acids long. Trimming removed 7 bases from V and 3 bases from J, with 12 bases in between. The CDR3 region is CASNLGGDTEAFF. The CDR3, as DNA: TGTGCCAGCAACCTAGGAGGGGACACTGAAGCTTTCTTT. The whole variable domain, filled in from reference TRBV7-2 and TRBJ1-1, reads GAGVSQSPSNKVTEKGKDVELRCDPISGHTALYWYRQSLGQGLEFLIYFQGNSAPDKSGLPSDRFSAERTGGSVSTLTIQRTQQEDSAVYLCASNLGGDTEAFFGQGTRLTVV.

V is TRBV28 and J is TRBJ2-7; tentative D call: TRBD1 (5 bases). Germline loops: CDR1 MDHEN, CDR2 SYDVKM. This CDR3 has 16 amino acids. Between the trimmed V and J ends, which lost 5 bases and 0 bases, there was a span of 17 bases. The CDR3: CASSIPSHGASYEQYF. The CDR3 bases are TGTGCCAGCAGTATACCATCACATGGGGCCTCCTACGAGCAGTACTTC.

The chain uses TRBV30 and TRBJ2-2; D might be TRBD1 (6 bases). The V gene lost 5 bases and the J gene lost 4 bases, with 17 bases spanning the gap. Germline CDR1 is GTSNPN and CDR2 is SVGIG (reference sequence). There are 15 residues in the CDR3. The CDR3 DNA is TGTGCCTGGGTACCGGGACATTCCCTCACCGGGGAGCTGTTTTTT. It is translated as CAWVPGHSLTGELFF.

V gene TRBV7-2 combines with J gene TRBJ1-3, with 7 bases lining up with TRBD1. CDR3 size: 14 residues. Germline trimming cut 5 bases from V and 3 bases from J; bases unmatched to any gene: 4. Germline V CDR1 and CDR2: SGHTA, FQGNSA. This chain's CDR3 is CASSPQGFGNTIYF. The DNA for the CDR3 is TGTGCCAGCAGCCCACAGGGGTTTGGAAACACCATATATTTT.

J is TRBJ2-7 and V is TRBV27; TRBD1 aligns across 10 bases. CDR3 size: 15 residues. CDR1 and CDR2 from the germline V gene are MNHEY and SMNVEV (reference sequence). With V trimmed by 4 bases and J by 2 bases, 5 bases remained unmatched. As DNA, the CDR3 is TGTGCCAGCAGTTCAACCGGGACAGGGGCCTACGAGCAGTACTTC. Encoded protein: CASSSTGTGAYEQYF.

The chain carries TRBV19 and TRBJ2-6; 13 nucleotides align to TRBD2. The ends lost 4 bases at V and 2 bases at J; junction bases unmatched: 8. The CDR3 totals 19 residues. Germline V gene lookup returns CDR1 LNHDA and CDR2 SQIVND (reference sequence). For the CDR3, the DNA is TGTGCCAGTAGTACCCCTGGGACTAGCGGGAATGCTGGGGCCAACGTCCTGACTTTC. Encoded protein: CASSTPGTSGNAGANVLTF.

The gene calls are TRBV7-3 and TRBJ1-2; no firm D call. This CDR3 spans 14 amino acids. V lost 2 bases, J lost 5 bases, and 12 bases lay in between. Germline CDR1 SGHTA, CDR2 FQGTGA. CDR3 amino acids: CASSLYPRAYGYTF. In DNA form, the CDR3 reads TGTGCCAGCAGCTTATATCCGAGGGCATATGGCTACACCTTC.

V is TRBV11-2 and J is TRBJ1-1; 8 bases line up with TRBD1. This CDR3 spans 14 amino acids. The germline V gene has CDR1 SGHAT and CDR2 FQNNGV. V shed 2 bases and J 5 bases; nucleotides not matched to a gene: 4. The CDR3 bases are TGTGCCAGCAGCTTAATACAGGGGGGTACTGAAGCTTTCTTT. It translates to CASSLIQGGTEAFF.

The CDR3 coding sequence is TGTGCCAGCAGCTTAGAAAGCAGGGGGCTTCAGCCCCAGCATTTT. Translating gives CASSLESRGLQPQHF. The rearrangement uses TRBV7-2 and TRBJ1-5; 8 bases fit TRBD1. V lost 1 base and J lost 6; bases outside the gene matches: 5. This CDR3 spans 15 amino acids. Germline loops: CDR1 SGHTA, CDR2 FQGNSA.